Each of the 21 T cell receptor beta chains below was sequenced from the same sample in a study of blood T cells in healthy people across ages. A second roughly 7 to 11 cycle PCR used barcoded and J-beta primers. TCRdb redid the calling of the 5' RACE reads with MiXCR, one entry per CDR3 protein. This table has 600,000 to 850,000 distinct CDR3 sequences, roughly 25% appearing once. A further study also used this sample, focusing on T cells of mothers and their children.

The source material was blood. The receptors were sampled from a boy under 18 in good health.

This clonotype was recorded many times. J is TRBJ2-1 and V is TRBV20-1; possibly TRBD1 for D (5 bases). V gave up 3 bases and J gave up 10 bases, with 16 bases separating them. The CDR3 covers 13 residues. Germline CDR1 is DFQATT and CDR2 is SNEGSKA (reference sequence). CDR3 DNA: TGCAGTGCTAGGAGACAGCCGCCTGGGGAGCAGTTCTTC. As protein: CSARRQPPGEQFF.

The chain joins TRBV13 to TRBJ1-2, with TRBD1 matching over 9 bases. CDR3 length: 16 amino acids. Trimming at V came to 5 bases and at J to 4 bases, leaving 11 bases not matched to a gene. CDR1 and CDR2 (germline): PRHDT, FYEKMQ (reference sequence). The CDR3, as DNA: TGTGCCAGCAGCGTGGGACCGGGACAGGGACTCTATGGCTACACCTTC. Translating gives CASSVGPGQGLYGYTF.

This rearrangement joins TRBV6-2 or TRBV6-3 to TRBJ2-1; 10 nucleotides line up with TRBD2. This CDR3 region has 17 residues. V gave up 5 bases and J gave up 7 bases; unmatched junction bases: 14. CDR1 and CDR2 from the germline V gene are MNHEY and SVGEGT. This CDR3 reads CASSHRASGGPVNEQFF. The CDR3 nucleotides are TGTGCCAGCAGTCACAGGGCTAGCGGGGGCCCTGTGAATGAGCAGTTCTTC.

There are a few counts of this clonotype. The rearrangement links TRBV6-2 or TRBV6-3 to TRBJ1-1; D not certain. CDR3 size: 15 residues. V lost 7 bases and J lost 7, with 22 bases in between. Germline CDR1 reads MNHEY; CDR2 reads SVGEGT. The CDR3 DNA reads as TGTGCCAGCACCTTCTCGGACGGGAAATTTGTTGAAGCTTTCTTT. This sequence encodes CASTFSDGKFVEAFF.

This sequence joins TRBV7-9 and TRBJ2-7; D gene uncertain. Germline values: CDR1 SEHNR, CDR2 FQNEAQ (reference sequence). V was pared by 8 bases and J by 7 bases, with 21 bases between. The CDR3 totals 14 residues. As DNA, the CDR3 is TGTGCCAGCTCTATCTCAGCATTGTCTTGGGAGCAGTACTTC. Translated: CASSISALSWEQYF.

The rearrangement links TRBV29-1 to TRBJ1-1; TRBD1 matches at 7 bases. Germline lookup yields CDR1 SQVTM and CDR2 ANQGSEA. This CDR3 region has 12 residues. J lost 4 bases, V lost 5 bases, and 4 bases had no gene match. The CDR3 loop is CSVRGRFTEAFF. The CDR3, as DNA: TGCAGCGTTAGGGGGCGGTTCACTGAAGCTTTCTTT.

This clonotype was counted only a few times. The chain couples TRBV6-6 to TRBJ2-1; 16 bases agree with TRBD2. The CDR3 loop spans 16 amino acids. V lost 4 bases, J lost 8 bases, and 5 bases stayed unmatched. The germline V gene has CDR1 MNHNY and CDR2 SVGAGI (reference sequence). The CDR3 nucleotides are TGTGCCAGCAGTTCAGGGACTAGCGGGAGGGCCGATGAGCAGTTCTTC. Protein: CASSSGTSGRADEQFF.

The table lists this clonotype with a few counts. This chain uses TRBV29-1 with TRBJ2-7, with 9 bases that match TRBD1. After removal of 6 bases from V and 2 bases from J, the junction contained 8 bases not matched to a gene. Germline V CDR1 and CDR2: SQVTM, ANQGSEA. This CDR3 spans 14 amino acids. The CDR3, as DNA: TGCAGCGTCGTCGGGGGACAGGGCCCCTACGAGCAGTACTTC. The encoded protein is CSVVGGQGPYEQYF.

This clonotype was counted a few times. This chain links TRBV21-1 with TRBJ2-4; TRBD1 was called by the table and not checked on the DNA. TRBV21-1 is a pseudogene. The CDR3 sequence is 18 residues long. The CDR3 loop reads CASSKGPRDSFTKNIQYF. As DNA, the CDR3 is TGTGCCAGCAGCAAAGGGCCCCGGGATTCTTTTACCAAAAACATTCAGTACTTC.

The DNA of the CDR3 is TGTGCCAGCGGCAGCCCTACAGATACGCAGTATTTT. It codes for CASGSPTDTQYF. The V gene is TRBV25-1, the J gene TRBJ2-3, with unresolved D. CDR1 MGHDK and CDR2 SYGVNS come from the germline V gene. The germline V and J ends were trimmed by 8 bases and 3 bases, with 9 bases remaining between them. This CDR3 has 12 residues.

This rearrangement joins TRBV2 to TRBJ2-3; TRBD2 matches 9 bases. CDR1 and CDR2 (germline): SNHLY, FYNNEI. V shed 4 bases, J shed 5 bases, and the junction held 4 bases outside the gene matches. The CDR3 has 14 residues. DNA of the CDR3: TGTGCCAGCAGTGTGTATAGCGGGAGAGATACGCAGTATTTT. Translating gives CASSVYSGRDTQYF. The full variable domain, in which reference TRBV2 and TRBJ2-3 provide the parts outside the CDR3, is EPEVTQTPSHQVTQMGQEVILRCVPISNHLYFYWYRQILGQKVEFLVSFYNNEISEKSEIFDDQFSVERPDGSNFTLKIRSTKLEDSAMYFCASSVYSGRDTQYFGPGTRLTVL.

This clonotype appeared a few times. The V gene is TRBV2, the J gene TRBJ2-5; D call uncertain. The germline V gene encodes CDR1 SNHLY and CDR2 FYNNEI. The CDR3 totals 16 residues. The V gene lost 2 bases and the J gene lost 0 bases, with 13 bases spanning the gap. CDR3 in DNA: TGTGCCAGCAGTGAACGCAGGTTCCCGTACCAAGAGACCCAGTACTTC. It translates to CASSERRFPYQETQYF.

This clonotype was recorded a few times. V gene TRBV27 combines with J gene TRBJ2-5; D call uncertain. With 6 bases removed from V and 5 bases from J, the gap between germline ends came to 16 bases. Per germline, CDR1 MNHEY and CDR2 SMNVEV (reference sequence). This CDR3 has 14 residues. The CDR3 here is CASSSRSLSETQYF. The CDR3 bases are TGTGCCAGCAGCTCCAGAAGCTTATCTGAGACCCAGTACTTC.

The chain combines TRBV29-1 with TRBJ1-5; 8 nucleotides agree with TRBD1. Germline V lookup: CDR1 SQVTM, CDR2 ANQGSEA. V trimming: 6 bases; J trimming: 8 bases; junction bases outside the gene matches: 12. CDR3 size: 14 residues. In nucleotides, the CDR3 is TGCAGCGTCGGCTGGGCAGGGGGCGCCGAGCCCCAGCATTTT. Translation: CSVGWAGGAEPQHF.

This clonotype was observed a handful of times. Germline is not matched at one junction end, which may reflect a read error. V is TRBV12-3 or TRBV12-4 and J is TRBJ2-7; D is undetermined. The CDR3 length is 13 residues. This CDR3 reads CAGSLRPVHEQYF. CDR3 DNA sequence: TGTGCCGGCAGTTTAAGGCCGGTCCACGAGCAGTACTTC.

The gene calls are TRBV5-8 and TRBJ2-5, with 10 positions matching TRBD1. The CDR3 has 17 residues. J gave up 5 bases and V 3 bases, and 13 bases lay outside the gene matches. CDR1 SGHTS and CDR2 YDEGEE come from the germline V gene. The CDR3 sequence: CASSSDRGLMRIETQYF. DNA for the CDR3: TGTGCCAGCAGCTCCGACAGGGGGCTCATGAGGATCGAGACCCAGTACTTC.

This clonotype was recorded a few times. The chain carries TRBV7-8 and TRBJ2-3; 8 bases align to TRBD2. Germline trimming cut 4 bases from V and 4 bases from J; bases unmatched to any gene: 10. Looked up from germline, CDR1 is SGHVS and CDR2 is FQNEAQ. The CDR3 length is 16 residues. CDR3 protein: CASSSLGGGLADTQYF. Here the CDR3 DNA reads TGTGCCAGCAGCTCCCTCGGGGGGGGGCTAGCAGATACGCAGTATTTT.

This clonotype occurred a few times. The chain uses TRBV10-3 and TRBJ2-5; D is possibly TRBD1 (6 bases). The J call may be faulty, since TRBJ2-1 better matches the DNA end. This CDR3 region has 13 residues. CDR1 and CDR2 (germline): ENHRY, SYGVKD. This chain's CDR3 is CAISVSGADEQFF. CDR3 coding DNA: TGTGCCATCAGTGTGTCAGGGGCAGATGAGCAGTTCTTC.

This clonotype has just a few counts. V is TRBV7-9 and J is TRBJ2-5; TRBD2 matches at 7 bases. V lost 4 bases, J lost 5 bases, and 13 bases stayed unmatched. Germline V CDR1 and CDR2: SEHNR, FQNEAQ (reference sequence). The length of the CDR3 is 16 residues. The CDR3 loop reads CASSSPRLAEVETQYF. The CDR3 DNA reads as TGTGCCAGCAGCTCGCCGCGCCTAGCGGAAGTGGAGACCCAGTACTTC. The whole variable domain, remainder taken from reference TRBV7-9 and TRBJ2-5, is DTGVSQNPRHKITKRGQNVTFRCDPISEHNRLYWYRQTLGQGPEFLTYFQNEAQLEKSRLLSDRFSAERPKGSFSTLEIQRTEQGDSAMYLCASSSPRLAEVETQYFGPGTRLLVL.

The table lists this clonotype with a few counts. The chain recombines TRBV9 with TRBJ2-2, with D perhaps TRBD1 (6 bases). The ends were cut back, 1 base at V and 5 bases at J, with 15 bases in the middle. Germline loops: CDR1 SGDLS, CDR2 YYNGEE. CDR3 length equals 16 residues. CDR3 in amino acids: CASSVNNQGNTGELFF. CDR3 sequence (DNA): TGTGCCAGCAGCGTAAATAACCAGGGGAATACCGGGGAGCTGTTTTTT.

The chain recombines TRBV20-1 with TRBJ2-6; no clear D gene. Germline loops: CDR1 DFQATT, CDR2 SNEGSKA (reference sequence). The CDR3 has 15 residues. With 3 bases removed from V and 2 bases from J, the gap between germline ends came to 11 bases. CDR3 in amino acids: CSASGVSAGANVLTF. CDR3 in DNA: TGCAGTGCTAGTGGGGTTAGTGCTGGGGCCAACGTCCTGACTTTC.